These T cell receptor beta chains were read from a single sample in a study of OX40 agonist ivuxolimab in advanced cancers. TCRdb's copy holds only in-frame clones and misses some; the assay was immunoSEQ multiplex PCR. The sample yields some 80,000 clones, 90% to 95% seen once. The material sequenced was CD4+ or CD8+ T cells sorted from blood, taken in a trial of the OX40 agonist ivuxolimab. The receptors originated from an adult with an advanced solid tumor such as melanoma, head and neck, liver or kidney cancer. Both conserved end residues are part of each CDR3. Fields, in order: J gene, V gene, clone size, D gene, CDR3 DNA, CDR3 protein. A D gene is named only where the DNA matches it firmly. Expanded clones are given a class, and other clones once, few, many or no size at all.

>TRBJ1-2|TRBV27|-|TRBD1
TGTGCCAGCAGTTTGACAGGGGGAAATGGCTACACCTTC
CASSLTGGNGYTF
>TRBJ2-2|TRBV9|once|TRBD1
TGTGCCAGCAGCGGACAGGGACAGGGGGCGGGCAACACCGGGGAGCTGTTTTTT
CASSGQGQGAGNTGELFF
>TRBJ1-2|TRBV5-1|once|-
TGCGCCAGCAGCTTGGCGGGGGGAACGGGCTATGGCTACACCTTC
CASSLAGGTGYGYTF
>TRBJ2-2|TRBV27|-|TRBD1
TGTGCCAGCAGTTTAACAGGGGGATCCACCGGGGAGCTGTTTTTT
CASSLTGGSTGELFF
>TRBJ1-2|TRBV27|-|TRBD1
TGTGCCAGCAGTTTAGTAGGATACGAGACAGGGGGCGGTGGCTACACCTTC
CASSLVGYETGGGGYTF
>TRBJ1-4|TRBV27|-|-
TGTGCCAGCAGTTTCGCCACTAATGAAAAACTGTTTTTT
CASSFATNEKLFF
>TRBJ1-3|TRBV5-5|-|-
TGTGCCAGCAGCTTCCCAGGCTCTGGAAACACCATATATTTT
CASSFPGSGNTIYF
>TRBJ1-1|TRBV7-9|-|-
TGTGCCAGCAGCTTCACCATCGGGGCCGGGGTTGAAGCTTTCTTT
CASSFTIGAGVEAFF
>TRBJ2-1|TRBV5-8|-|-
TGTGCCAGCAGCTCAAACCCTGAGCAGTTCTTC
CASSSNPEQFF
>TRBJ2-7|TRBV7-9|-|-
TGTGCCAGTTACAGGGCTTTGGCGGTCCCCGAGCAGTACTTC
CASYRALAVPEQYF